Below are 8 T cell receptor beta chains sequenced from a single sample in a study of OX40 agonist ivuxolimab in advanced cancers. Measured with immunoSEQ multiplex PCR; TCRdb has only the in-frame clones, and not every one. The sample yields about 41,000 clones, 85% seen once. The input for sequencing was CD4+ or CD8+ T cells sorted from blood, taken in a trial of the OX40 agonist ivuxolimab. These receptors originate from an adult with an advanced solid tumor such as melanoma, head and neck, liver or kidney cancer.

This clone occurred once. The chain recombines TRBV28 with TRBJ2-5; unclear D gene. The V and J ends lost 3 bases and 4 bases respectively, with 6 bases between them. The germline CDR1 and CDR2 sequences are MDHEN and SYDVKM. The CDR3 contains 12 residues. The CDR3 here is CASSFSRETQYF. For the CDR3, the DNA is TGTGCCAGCAGTTTCTCCCGAGAGACCCAGTACTTC.

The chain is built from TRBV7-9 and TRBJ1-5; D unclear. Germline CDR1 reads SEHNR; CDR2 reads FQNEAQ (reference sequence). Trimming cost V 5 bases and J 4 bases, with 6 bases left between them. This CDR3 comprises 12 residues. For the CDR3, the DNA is TGTGCCAGCAGCCCAGGTAATCAGCCCCAGCATTTT. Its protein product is CASSPGNQPQHF.

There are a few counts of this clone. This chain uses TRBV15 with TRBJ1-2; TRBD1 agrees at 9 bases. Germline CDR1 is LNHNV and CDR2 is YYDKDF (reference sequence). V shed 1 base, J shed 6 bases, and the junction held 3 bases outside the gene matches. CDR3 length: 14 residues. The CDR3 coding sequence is TGTGCCACCAGCAGAGGGGACAGGGATGATGGCTACACCTTC. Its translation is CATSRGDRDDGYTF.

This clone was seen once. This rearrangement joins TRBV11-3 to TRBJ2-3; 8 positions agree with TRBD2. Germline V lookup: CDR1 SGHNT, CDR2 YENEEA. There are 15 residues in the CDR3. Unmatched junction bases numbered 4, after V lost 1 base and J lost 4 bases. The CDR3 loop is CASSLGGRPADTQYF. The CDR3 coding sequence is TGTGCCAGCAGCTTAGGCGGGAGGCCCGCAGATACGCAGTATTTT.

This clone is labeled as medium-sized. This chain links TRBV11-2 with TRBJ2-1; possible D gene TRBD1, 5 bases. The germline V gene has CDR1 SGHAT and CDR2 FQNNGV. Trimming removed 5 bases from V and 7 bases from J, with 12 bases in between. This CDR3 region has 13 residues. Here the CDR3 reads CASSLDRPNEQFF. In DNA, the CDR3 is TGTGCCAGCAGCCTCGACAGACCTAATGAGCAGTTCTTC.

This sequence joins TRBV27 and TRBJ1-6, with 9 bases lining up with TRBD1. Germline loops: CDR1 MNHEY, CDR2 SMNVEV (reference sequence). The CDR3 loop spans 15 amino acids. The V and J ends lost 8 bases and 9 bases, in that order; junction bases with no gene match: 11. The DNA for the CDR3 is TGTGCCAGCGGAGTGCGGACAGGGGTTGGTTCACCCCTCCACTTT. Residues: CASGVRTGVGSPLHF.

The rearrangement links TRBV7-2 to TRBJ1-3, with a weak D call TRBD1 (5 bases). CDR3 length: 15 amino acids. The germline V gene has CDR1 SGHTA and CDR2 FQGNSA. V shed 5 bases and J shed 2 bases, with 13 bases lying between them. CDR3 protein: CASSPFSGAGNTIYF. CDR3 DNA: TGTGCCAGCAGCCCTTTCTCGGGGGCTGGAAACACCATATATTTT.

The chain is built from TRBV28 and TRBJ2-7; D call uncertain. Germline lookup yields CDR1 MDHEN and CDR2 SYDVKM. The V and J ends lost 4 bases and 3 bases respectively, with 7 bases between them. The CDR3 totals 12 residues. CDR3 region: CASSSSYYEQYF. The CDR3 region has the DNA TGTGCCAGCAGTTCCTCTTACTACGAGCAGTACTTC.